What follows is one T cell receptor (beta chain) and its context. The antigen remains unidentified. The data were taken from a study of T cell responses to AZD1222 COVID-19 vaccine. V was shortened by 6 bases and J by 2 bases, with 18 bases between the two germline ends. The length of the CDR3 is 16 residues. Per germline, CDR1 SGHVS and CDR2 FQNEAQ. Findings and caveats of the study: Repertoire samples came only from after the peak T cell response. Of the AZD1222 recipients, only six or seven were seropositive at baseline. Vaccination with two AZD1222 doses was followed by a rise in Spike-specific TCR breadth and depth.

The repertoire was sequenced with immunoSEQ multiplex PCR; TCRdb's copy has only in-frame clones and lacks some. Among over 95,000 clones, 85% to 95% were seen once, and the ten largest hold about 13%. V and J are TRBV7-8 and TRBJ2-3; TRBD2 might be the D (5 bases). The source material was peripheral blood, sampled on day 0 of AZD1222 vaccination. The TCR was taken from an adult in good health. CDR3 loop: CASSTKLSGNTDTQYF. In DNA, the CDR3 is TGTGCCAGCAGTACCAAGCTAAGCGGTAACACAGATACGCAGTATTTT.